This record concerns one TCR beta chain sequence. The table came from immunoSEQ multiplex PCR; TCRdb's copy has only in-frame clones and leaves some out. The sample consists of approximately 280,000 clones, 80% to 90% of them appearing once. This sample is drawn from a study of blood T cell repertoires in COVID-19. Germline lookup yields CDR1 LGHDT and CDR2 YNNKEL (reference sequence). Unmatched junction bases numbered 10, after V lost 3 bases and J lost 3 bases. There are 17 residues in the CDR3. The TCR was taken from an older woman with acute or convalescent COVID-19. The specimen was peripheral blood. The V and J genes are TRBV3-1 (or the pseudogene TRBV3-2) and TRBJ1-3; 8 bases align to TRBD1. In DNA, the CDR3 is TGTGCCAGCAGCCACCTGGCCGCAGGGGGCAATGGAAACACCATATATTTT. Residues: CASSHLAAGGNGNTIYF.